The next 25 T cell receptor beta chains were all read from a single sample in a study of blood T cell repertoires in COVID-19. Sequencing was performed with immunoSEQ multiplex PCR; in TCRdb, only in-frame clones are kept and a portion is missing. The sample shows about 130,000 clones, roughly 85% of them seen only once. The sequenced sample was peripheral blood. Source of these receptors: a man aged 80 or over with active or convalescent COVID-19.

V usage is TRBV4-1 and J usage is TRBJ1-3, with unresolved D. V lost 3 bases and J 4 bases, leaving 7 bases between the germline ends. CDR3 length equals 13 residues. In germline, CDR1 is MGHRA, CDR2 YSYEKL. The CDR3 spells CASSHPGGNTIYF. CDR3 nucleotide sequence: TGCGCCAGCAGCCACCCCGGGGGAAACACCATATATTTT.

The CDR3 spells CASSSTSGSYEQYF. CDR3 DNA sequence: TGTGCCAGCAGTTCAACTAGCGGGAGCTACGAGCAGTACTTC. This sequence joins TRBV6-2 or TRBV6-3 and TRBJ2-7; 11 nucleotides agree with TRBD2. Germline V gene sequence: CDR1 MNHEY, CDR2 SVGEGT. Trimming cost V 4 bases and J 3 bases; bases outside gene matches: 2. The CDR3 length is 14 residues.

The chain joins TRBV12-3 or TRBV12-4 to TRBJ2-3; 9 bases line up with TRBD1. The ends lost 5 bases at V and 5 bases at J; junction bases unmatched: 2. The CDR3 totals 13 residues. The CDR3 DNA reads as TGTGCCAGCAGTACGGGACAGGGAGATACGCAGTATTTT. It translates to CASSTGQGDTQYF.

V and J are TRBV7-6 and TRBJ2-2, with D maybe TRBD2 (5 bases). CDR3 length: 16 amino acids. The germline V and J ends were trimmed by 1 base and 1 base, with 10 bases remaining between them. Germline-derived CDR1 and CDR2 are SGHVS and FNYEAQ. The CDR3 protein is CASSLGPRGNTGELFF. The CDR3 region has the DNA TGTGCCAGCAGCTTAGGACCACGGGGGAACACCGGGGAGCTGTTTTTT.

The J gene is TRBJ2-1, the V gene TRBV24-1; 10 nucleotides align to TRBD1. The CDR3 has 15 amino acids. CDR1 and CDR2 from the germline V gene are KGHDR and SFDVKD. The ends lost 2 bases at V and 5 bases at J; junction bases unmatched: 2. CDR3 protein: CATSDSGTGDNEQFF. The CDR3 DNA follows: TGTGCCACCAGTGATTCCGGGACAGGGGACAATGAGCAGTTCTTC.

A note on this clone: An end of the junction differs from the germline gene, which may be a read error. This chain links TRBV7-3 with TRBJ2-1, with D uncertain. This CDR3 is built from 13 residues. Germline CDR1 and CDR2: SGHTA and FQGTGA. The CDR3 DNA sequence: TGTGCCAGCAGCGTAACTTCAAACAATGAGCAGTTCTTC. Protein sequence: CASSVTSNNEQFF.

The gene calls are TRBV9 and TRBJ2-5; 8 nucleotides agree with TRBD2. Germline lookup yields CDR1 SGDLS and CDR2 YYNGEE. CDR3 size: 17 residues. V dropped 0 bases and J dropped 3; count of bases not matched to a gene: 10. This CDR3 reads CASSVEPGGGRKETQYF. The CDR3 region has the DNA TGTGCCAGCAGCGTAGAACCCGGGGGCGGGAGGAAAGAGACCCAGTACTTC. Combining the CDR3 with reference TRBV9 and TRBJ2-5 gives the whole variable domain DSGVTQTPKHLITATGQRVTLRCSPRSGDLSVYWYQQSLDQGLQFLIQYYNGEERAKGNILERFSAQQFPDLHSELNLSSLELGDSALYFCASSVEPGGGRKETQYFGPGTRLLVL.

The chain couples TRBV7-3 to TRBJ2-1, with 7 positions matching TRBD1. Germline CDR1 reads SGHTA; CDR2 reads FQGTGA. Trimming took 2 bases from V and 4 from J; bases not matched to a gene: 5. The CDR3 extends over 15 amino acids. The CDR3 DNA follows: TGTGCCAGCAGCTTAGGTGGGACAGTATACAATGAGCAGTTCTTC. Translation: CASSLGGTVYNEQFF.

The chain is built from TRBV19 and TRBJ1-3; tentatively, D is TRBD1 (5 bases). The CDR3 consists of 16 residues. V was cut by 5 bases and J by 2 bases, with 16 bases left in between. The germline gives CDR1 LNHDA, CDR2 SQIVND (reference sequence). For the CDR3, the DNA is TGTGCCAGTAGTCCCCGTTCGGGGGGACCTGGAAACACCATATATTTT. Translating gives CASSPRSGGPGNTIYF.

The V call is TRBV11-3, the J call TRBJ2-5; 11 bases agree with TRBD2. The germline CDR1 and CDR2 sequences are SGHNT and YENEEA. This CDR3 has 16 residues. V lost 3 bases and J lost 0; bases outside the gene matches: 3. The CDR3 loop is CASSLSSGGYQETQYF. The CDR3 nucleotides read TGTGCCAGCAGCTTGTCTAGCGGGGGGTACCAAGAGACCCAGTACTTC.

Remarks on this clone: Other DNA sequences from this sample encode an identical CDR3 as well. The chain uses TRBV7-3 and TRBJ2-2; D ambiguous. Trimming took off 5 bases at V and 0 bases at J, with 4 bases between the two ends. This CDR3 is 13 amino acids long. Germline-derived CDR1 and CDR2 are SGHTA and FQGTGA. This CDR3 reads CASSPSNTGELFF. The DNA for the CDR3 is TGTGCCAGCAGCCCCTCGAACACCGGGGAGCTGTTTTTT.

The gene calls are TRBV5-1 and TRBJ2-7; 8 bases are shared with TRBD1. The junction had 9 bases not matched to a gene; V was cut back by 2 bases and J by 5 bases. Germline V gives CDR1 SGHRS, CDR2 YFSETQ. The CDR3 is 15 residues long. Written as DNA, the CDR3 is TGCGCCAGCAGCTTTGGCGGACAGGGAAACGACGAGCAGTACTTC. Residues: CASSFGGQGNDEQYF.

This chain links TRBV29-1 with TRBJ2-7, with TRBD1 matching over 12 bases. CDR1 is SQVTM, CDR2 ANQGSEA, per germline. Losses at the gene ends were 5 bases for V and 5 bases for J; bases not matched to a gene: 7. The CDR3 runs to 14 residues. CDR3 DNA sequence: TGCAGCGTTCAAACCGGGACAGGGGGCGACGAGCAGTACTTC. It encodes CSVQTGTGGDEQYF.

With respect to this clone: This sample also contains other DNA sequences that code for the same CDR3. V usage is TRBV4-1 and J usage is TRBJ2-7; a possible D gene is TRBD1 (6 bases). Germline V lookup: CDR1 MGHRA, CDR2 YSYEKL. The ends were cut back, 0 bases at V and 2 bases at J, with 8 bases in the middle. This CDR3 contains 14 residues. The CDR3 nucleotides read TGCGCCAGCAGCCAAGACAGGGGACCCTACGAGCAGTACTTC. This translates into CASSQDRGPYEQYF.

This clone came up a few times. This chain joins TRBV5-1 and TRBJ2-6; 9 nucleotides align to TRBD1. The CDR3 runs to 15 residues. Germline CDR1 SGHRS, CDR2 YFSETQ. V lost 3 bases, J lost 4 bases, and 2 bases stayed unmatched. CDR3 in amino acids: CASSSQGAGANVLTF. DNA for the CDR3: TGCGCCAGCAGCTCACAGGGGGCCGGGGCCAACGTCCTGACTTTC.

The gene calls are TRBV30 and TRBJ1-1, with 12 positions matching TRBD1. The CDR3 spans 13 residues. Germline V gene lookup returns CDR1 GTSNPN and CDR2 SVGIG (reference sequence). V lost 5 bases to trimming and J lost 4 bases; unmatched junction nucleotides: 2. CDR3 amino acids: CAWGTGGSTEAFF. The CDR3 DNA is TGTGCCTGGGGGACAGGGGGCAGCACTGAAGCTTTCTTT.

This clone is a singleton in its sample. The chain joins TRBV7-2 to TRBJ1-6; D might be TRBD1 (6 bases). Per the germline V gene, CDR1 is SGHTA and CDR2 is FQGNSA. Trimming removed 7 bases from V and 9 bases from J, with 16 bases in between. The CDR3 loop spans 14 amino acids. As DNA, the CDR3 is TGTGCCAGCAACCCAGGGCAGGGGCTTTCACCCCTCCACTTT. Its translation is CASNPGQGLSPLHF.

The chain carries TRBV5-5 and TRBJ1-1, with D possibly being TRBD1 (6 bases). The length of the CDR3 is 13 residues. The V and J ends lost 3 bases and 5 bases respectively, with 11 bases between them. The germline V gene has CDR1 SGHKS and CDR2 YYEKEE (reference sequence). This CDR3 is CASSSPGETEAFF. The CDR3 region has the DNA TGTGCCAGCAGCTCCCCAGGGGAGACTGAAGCTTTCTTT.

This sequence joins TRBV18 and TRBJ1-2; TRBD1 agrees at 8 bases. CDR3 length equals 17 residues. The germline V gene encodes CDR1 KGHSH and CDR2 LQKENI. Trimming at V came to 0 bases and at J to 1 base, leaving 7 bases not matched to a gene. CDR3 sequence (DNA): TGTGCCAGCTCACCACCGCCTCACAGGGGGATTAACTATGGCTACACCTTC. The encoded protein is CASSPPPHRGINYGYTF. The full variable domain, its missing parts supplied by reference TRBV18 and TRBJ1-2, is NAGVMQNPRHLVRRRGQEARLRCSPMKGHSHVYWYRQLPEEGLKFMVYLQKENIIDESGMPKERFSAEFPKEGPSILRIQQVVRGDSAAYFCASSPPPHRGINYGYTFGSGTRLTVV.

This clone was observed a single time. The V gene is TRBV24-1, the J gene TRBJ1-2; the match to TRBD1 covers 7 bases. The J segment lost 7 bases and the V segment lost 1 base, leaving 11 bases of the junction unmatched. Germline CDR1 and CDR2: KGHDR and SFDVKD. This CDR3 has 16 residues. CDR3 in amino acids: CATSDFGRQGRSGYTF. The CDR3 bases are TGTGCCACCAGTGATTTTGGGAGACAGGGAAGAAGTGGCTACACCTTC.

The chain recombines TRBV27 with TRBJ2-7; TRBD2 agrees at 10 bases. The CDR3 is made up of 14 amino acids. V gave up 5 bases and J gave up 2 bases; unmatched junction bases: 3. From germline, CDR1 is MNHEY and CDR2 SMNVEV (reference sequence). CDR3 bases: TGTGCCAGCAGTGGACTAGCGGAAACCTACGAGCAGTACTTC. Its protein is CASSGLAETYEQYF.

CDR3 sequence: CASRGQGTYWGTEAFF. Written as DNA, the CDR3 is TGTGCCAGTAGGGGACAGGGGACGTATTGGGGCACTGAAGCTTTCTTT. This sequence joins TRBV19 and TRBJ1-1; 10 bases fit TRBD1. Germline CDR1 reads LNHDA; CDR2 reads SQIVND (reference sequence). J lost 4 bases, V lost 6 bases, and 11 bases had no gene match. The CDR3 sequence is 16 residues long.

In nucleotides, the CDR3 is TGTGCCATCAGTACACTAGCGGGGGGCAGCTCCTACAATGAGCAGTTCTTC. Translating gives CAISTLAGGSSYNEQFF. The J gene is TRBJ2-1, the V gene TRBV10-3, with 12 bases identical to TRBD2. The V gene end was trimmed by 5 bases and the J gene end by 0 bases; junction bases not matched to a gene: 5. CDR3 length: 17 amino acids. Germline loops: CDR1 ENHRY, CDR2 SYGVKD.

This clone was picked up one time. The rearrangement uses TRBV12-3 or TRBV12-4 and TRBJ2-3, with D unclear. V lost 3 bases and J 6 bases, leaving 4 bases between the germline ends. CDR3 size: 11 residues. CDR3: CASSFLDTQYF. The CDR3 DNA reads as TGTGCCAGCAGTTTTCTGGATACGCAGTATTTT.

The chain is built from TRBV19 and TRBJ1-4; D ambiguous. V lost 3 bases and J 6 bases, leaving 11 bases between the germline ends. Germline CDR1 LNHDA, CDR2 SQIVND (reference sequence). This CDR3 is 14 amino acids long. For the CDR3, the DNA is TGTGCCAGTAGTATCCGGGGTAATTATGAAAAACTGTTTTTT. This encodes CASSIRGNYEKLFF.